This TCR beta chain was profiled in a study of STAT5B mutations in CD4+ large granular lymphocyte leukemia. Findings and caveats of the study: 25% of private leukemic clonotypes occurred rarely in other patients' non-leukemic repertoires. Compared with healthy controls (2/35), patient top clones favored TRBV06 (8/27).

Per germline, CDR1 SGHAT and CDR2 FQNNGV. Trimming left V 0 bases short and J 5 bases short, with 10 bases between. The CDR3 covers 15 residues. This clone was seen more than once but under ten times. Its antigen is not identified. As handled by the study authors: Lowest detectable productive clonotype frequency was 2.59 x 10-5. Profiling relied on immunoSEQ multiplex PCR, and the TCRdb table lists in-frame clones only, not all of them. D and trimming were read from the DNA, whereas the V and J calls and clone size are those reported in that table. The sample carries some 51,000 clones, about 80% recorded once.

The clonotype was recovered from a human donor in good health. Sequencing was done on a sample of CD4+ T cells from blood buffy coats. The J gene is TRBJ2-2, the V gene TRBV11-2; no firm D call. The CDR3 DNA is TGTGCCAGCAGCTTAGATCTCGATAAAACCGGGGAGCTGTTTTTT. Translating it yields CASSLDLDKTGELFF.